Reported below is one T cell receptor beta chain. The V gene end was trimmed by 0 bases and the J gene end by 4 bases; junction bases not matched to a gene: 6. In germline, CDR1 is SGHTS, CDR2 YDEGEE. The CDR3 loop spans 16 amino acids. Authors' analysis steps: Amplification with reference gene primers provided the estimates of nucleated cell counts. The protocol was immunoSEQ multiplex PCR, while the TCRdb copy is restricted to in-frame clones and leaves out a portion. V and J calls and clone size are as listed in that table; D and trimming were resolved from the DNA. The data show 200,000 to 300,000 clones, with about 91% seen just once and 0.95% to 1.5% held by the top ten. Study members were between roughly 18 and 89 years old and lived in around 24 US regions. This sample stems from a study of blood T cell repertoires in COVID-19. Overall study context: T cells, B-cell-depleted T cells, or PBMCs supplied cDNA or gDNA.

Sequenced sample: PBMCs or T cells enriched from blood (not recorded which). This chain links TRBV5-8 with TRBJ2-3; 9 bases map to TRBD2. This sequence was found in a woman in her thirties or forties with acute COVID-19. DNA for the CDR3: TGTGCCAGCAGCTTGGGTGTTAGCGGGAGATCAGATACGCAGTATTTT. Its translation: CASSLGVSGRSDTQYF.